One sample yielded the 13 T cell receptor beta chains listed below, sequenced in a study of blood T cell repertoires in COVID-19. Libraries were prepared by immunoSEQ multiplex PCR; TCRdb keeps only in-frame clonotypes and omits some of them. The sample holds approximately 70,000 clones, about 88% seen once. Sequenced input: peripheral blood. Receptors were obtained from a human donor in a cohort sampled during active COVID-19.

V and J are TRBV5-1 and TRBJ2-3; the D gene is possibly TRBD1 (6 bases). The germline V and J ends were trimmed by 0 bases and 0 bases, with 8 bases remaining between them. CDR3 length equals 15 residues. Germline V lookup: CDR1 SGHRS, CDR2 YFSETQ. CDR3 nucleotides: TGCGCCAGCAGCTTGGGACAGGCTAGCACAGATACGCAGTATTTT. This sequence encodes CASSLGQASTDTQYF.

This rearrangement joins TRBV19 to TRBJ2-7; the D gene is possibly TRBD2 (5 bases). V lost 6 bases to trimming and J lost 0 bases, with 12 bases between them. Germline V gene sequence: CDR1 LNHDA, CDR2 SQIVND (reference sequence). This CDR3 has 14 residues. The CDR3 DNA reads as TGTGCCAGTAGCCGGAACGGGGACTCCTACGAGCAGTACTTC. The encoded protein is CASSRNGDSYEQYF. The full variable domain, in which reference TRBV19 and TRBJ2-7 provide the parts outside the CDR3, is DGGITQSPKYLFRKEGQNVTLSCEQNLNHDAMYWYRQDPGQGLRLIYYSQIVNDFQKGDIAEGYSVSREKKESFPLTVTSAQKNPTAFYLCASSRNGDSYEQYFGPGTRLTVT.

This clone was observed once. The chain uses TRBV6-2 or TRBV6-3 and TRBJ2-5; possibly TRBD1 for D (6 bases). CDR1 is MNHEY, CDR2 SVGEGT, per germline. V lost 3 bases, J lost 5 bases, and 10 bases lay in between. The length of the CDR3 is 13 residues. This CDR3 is CASSYPGVETQYF. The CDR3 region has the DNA TGTGCCAGCAGTTATCCAGGGGTTGAGACCCAGTACTTC.

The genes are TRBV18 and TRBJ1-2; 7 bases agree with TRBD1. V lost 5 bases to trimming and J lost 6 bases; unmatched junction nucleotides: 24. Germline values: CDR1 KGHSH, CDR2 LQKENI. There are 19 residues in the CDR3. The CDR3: CASSGSSETGTLGGDGYTF. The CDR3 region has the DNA TGTGCCAGCTCAGGGTCCTCCGAGACAGGGACCCTTGGTGGCGATGGCTACACCTTC.

The CDR3, as DNA: TGTGCCAGCAGCGGCCACACACGGTCAGGGAGCACAGATACGCAGTATTTT. This codes for CASSGHTRSGSTDTQYF. The J gene is TRBJ2-3, the V gene TRBV5-4; a weak D match, TRBD1 (5 bases). This CDR3 contains 17 residues. Germline V gene lookup returns CDR1 SGHNT and CDR2 YYREEE (reference sequence). The ends were cut back, 4 bases at V and 0 bases at J, with 18 bases in the middle.

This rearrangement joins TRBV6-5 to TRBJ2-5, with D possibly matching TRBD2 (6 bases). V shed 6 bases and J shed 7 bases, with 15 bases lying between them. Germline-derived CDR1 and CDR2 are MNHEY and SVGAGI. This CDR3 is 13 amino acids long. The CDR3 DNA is TGTGCCAGCAGGAGGGAGGCTTTCGGGACCCAGTACTTC. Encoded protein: CASRREAFGTQYF.

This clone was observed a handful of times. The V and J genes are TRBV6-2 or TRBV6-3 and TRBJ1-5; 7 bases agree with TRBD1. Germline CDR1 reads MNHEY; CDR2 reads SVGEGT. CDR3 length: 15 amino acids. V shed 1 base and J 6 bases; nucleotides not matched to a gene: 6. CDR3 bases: TGTGCCAGCAGTTACTTGACAGGGACGGTTCAGCCCCAGCATTTT. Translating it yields CASSYLTGTVQPQHF.

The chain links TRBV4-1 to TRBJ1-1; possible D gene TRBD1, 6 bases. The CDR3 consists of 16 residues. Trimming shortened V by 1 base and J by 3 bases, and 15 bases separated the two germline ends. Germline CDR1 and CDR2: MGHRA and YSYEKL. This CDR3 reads CASSQGNRVVDTEAFF. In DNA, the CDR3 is TGCGCCAGCAGCCAAGGCAACAGGGTGGTGGACACTGAAGCTTTCTTT.

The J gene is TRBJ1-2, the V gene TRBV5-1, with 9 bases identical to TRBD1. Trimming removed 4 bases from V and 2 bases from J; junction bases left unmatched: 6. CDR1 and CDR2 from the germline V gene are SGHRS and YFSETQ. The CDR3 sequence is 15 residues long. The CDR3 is CASSIGGTGNYGYTF. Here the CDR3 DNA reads TGCGCCAGCAGCATTGGCGGGACAGGGAACTATGGCTACACCTTC.

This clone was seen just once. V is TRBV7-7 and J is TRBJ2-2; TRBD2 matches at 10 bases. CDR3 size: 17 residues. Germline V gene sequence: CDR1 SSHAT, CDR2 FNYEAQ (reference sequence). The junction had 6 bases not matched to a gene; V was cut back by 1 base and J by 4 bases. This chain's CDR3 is CASSLGLAGAGTGELFF. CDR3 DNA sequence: TGTGCCAGCAGCTTAGGCCTAGCGGGAGCAGGCACCGGGGAGCTGTTTTTT.

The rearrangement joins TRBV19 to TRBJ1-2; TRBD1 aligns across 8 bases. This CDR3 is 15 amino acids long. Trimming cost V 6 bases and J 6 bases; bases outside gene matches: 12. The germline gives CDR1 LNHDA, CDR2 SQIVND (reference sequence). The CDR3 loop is CASSNRGLGGNGYTF. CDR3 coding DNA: TGTGCCAGTAGCAACAGGGGGTTAGGGGGGAATGGCTACACCTTC. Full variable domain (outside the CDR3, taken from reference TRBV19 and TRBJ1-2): DGGITQSPKYLFRKEGQNVTLSCEQNLNHDAMYWYRQDPGQGLRLIYYSQIVNDFQKGDIAEGYSVSREKKESFPLTVTSAQKNPTAFYLCASSNRGLGGNGYTFGSGTRLTVV.

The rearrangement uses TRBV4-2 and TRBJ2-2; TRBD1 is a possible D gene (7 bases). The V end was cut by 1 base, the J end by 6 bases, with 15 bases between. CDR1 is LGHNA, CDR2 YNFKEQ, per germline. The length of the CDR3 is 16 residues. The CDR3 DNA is TGTGCCAGCAGCCAAGTTCAGGGGGGCGTTCCCGGGGAGCTGTTTTTT. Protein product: CASSQVQGGVPGELFF.

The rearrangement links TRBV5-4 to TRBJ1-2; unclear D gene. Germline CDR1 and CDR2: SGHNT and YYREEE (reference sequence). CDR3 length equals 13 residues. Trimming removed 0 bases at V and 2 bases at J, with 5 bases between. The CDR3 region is CASSLGPNYGYTF. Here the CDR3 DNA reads TGTGCCAGCAGCTTGGGGCCAAACTATGGCTACACCTTC. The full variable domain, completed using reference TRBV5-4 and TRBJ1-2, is ETGVTQSPTHLIKTRGQQVTLRCSSQSGHNTVSWYQQALGQGPQFIFQYYREEENGRGNFPPRFSGLQFPNYSSELNVNALELDDSALYLCASSLGPNYGYTFGSGTRLTVV.